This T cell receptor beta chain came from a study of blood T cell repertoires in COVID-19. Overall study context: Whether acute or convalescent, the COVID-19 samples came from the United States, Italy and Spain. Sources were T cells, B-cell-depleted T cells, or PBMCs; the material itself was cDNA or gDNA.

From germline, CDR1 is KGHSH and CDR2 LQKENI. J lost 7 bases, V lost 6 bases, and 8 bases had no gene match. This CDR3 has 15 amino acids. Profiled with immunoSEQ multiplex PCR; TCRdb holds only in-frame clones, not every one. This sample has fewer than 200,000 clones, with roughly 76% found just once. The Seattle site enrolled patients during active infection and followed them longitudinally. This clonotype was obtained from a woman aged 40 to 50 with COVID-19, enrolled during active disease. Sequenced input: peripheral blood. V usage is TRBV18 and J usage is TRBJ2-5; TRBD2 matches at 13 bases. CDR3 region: CASSAGLAGVATQYF. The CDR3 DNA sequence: TGTGCCAGCTCGGCCGGACTAGCGGGAGTCGCGACCCAGTACTTC.